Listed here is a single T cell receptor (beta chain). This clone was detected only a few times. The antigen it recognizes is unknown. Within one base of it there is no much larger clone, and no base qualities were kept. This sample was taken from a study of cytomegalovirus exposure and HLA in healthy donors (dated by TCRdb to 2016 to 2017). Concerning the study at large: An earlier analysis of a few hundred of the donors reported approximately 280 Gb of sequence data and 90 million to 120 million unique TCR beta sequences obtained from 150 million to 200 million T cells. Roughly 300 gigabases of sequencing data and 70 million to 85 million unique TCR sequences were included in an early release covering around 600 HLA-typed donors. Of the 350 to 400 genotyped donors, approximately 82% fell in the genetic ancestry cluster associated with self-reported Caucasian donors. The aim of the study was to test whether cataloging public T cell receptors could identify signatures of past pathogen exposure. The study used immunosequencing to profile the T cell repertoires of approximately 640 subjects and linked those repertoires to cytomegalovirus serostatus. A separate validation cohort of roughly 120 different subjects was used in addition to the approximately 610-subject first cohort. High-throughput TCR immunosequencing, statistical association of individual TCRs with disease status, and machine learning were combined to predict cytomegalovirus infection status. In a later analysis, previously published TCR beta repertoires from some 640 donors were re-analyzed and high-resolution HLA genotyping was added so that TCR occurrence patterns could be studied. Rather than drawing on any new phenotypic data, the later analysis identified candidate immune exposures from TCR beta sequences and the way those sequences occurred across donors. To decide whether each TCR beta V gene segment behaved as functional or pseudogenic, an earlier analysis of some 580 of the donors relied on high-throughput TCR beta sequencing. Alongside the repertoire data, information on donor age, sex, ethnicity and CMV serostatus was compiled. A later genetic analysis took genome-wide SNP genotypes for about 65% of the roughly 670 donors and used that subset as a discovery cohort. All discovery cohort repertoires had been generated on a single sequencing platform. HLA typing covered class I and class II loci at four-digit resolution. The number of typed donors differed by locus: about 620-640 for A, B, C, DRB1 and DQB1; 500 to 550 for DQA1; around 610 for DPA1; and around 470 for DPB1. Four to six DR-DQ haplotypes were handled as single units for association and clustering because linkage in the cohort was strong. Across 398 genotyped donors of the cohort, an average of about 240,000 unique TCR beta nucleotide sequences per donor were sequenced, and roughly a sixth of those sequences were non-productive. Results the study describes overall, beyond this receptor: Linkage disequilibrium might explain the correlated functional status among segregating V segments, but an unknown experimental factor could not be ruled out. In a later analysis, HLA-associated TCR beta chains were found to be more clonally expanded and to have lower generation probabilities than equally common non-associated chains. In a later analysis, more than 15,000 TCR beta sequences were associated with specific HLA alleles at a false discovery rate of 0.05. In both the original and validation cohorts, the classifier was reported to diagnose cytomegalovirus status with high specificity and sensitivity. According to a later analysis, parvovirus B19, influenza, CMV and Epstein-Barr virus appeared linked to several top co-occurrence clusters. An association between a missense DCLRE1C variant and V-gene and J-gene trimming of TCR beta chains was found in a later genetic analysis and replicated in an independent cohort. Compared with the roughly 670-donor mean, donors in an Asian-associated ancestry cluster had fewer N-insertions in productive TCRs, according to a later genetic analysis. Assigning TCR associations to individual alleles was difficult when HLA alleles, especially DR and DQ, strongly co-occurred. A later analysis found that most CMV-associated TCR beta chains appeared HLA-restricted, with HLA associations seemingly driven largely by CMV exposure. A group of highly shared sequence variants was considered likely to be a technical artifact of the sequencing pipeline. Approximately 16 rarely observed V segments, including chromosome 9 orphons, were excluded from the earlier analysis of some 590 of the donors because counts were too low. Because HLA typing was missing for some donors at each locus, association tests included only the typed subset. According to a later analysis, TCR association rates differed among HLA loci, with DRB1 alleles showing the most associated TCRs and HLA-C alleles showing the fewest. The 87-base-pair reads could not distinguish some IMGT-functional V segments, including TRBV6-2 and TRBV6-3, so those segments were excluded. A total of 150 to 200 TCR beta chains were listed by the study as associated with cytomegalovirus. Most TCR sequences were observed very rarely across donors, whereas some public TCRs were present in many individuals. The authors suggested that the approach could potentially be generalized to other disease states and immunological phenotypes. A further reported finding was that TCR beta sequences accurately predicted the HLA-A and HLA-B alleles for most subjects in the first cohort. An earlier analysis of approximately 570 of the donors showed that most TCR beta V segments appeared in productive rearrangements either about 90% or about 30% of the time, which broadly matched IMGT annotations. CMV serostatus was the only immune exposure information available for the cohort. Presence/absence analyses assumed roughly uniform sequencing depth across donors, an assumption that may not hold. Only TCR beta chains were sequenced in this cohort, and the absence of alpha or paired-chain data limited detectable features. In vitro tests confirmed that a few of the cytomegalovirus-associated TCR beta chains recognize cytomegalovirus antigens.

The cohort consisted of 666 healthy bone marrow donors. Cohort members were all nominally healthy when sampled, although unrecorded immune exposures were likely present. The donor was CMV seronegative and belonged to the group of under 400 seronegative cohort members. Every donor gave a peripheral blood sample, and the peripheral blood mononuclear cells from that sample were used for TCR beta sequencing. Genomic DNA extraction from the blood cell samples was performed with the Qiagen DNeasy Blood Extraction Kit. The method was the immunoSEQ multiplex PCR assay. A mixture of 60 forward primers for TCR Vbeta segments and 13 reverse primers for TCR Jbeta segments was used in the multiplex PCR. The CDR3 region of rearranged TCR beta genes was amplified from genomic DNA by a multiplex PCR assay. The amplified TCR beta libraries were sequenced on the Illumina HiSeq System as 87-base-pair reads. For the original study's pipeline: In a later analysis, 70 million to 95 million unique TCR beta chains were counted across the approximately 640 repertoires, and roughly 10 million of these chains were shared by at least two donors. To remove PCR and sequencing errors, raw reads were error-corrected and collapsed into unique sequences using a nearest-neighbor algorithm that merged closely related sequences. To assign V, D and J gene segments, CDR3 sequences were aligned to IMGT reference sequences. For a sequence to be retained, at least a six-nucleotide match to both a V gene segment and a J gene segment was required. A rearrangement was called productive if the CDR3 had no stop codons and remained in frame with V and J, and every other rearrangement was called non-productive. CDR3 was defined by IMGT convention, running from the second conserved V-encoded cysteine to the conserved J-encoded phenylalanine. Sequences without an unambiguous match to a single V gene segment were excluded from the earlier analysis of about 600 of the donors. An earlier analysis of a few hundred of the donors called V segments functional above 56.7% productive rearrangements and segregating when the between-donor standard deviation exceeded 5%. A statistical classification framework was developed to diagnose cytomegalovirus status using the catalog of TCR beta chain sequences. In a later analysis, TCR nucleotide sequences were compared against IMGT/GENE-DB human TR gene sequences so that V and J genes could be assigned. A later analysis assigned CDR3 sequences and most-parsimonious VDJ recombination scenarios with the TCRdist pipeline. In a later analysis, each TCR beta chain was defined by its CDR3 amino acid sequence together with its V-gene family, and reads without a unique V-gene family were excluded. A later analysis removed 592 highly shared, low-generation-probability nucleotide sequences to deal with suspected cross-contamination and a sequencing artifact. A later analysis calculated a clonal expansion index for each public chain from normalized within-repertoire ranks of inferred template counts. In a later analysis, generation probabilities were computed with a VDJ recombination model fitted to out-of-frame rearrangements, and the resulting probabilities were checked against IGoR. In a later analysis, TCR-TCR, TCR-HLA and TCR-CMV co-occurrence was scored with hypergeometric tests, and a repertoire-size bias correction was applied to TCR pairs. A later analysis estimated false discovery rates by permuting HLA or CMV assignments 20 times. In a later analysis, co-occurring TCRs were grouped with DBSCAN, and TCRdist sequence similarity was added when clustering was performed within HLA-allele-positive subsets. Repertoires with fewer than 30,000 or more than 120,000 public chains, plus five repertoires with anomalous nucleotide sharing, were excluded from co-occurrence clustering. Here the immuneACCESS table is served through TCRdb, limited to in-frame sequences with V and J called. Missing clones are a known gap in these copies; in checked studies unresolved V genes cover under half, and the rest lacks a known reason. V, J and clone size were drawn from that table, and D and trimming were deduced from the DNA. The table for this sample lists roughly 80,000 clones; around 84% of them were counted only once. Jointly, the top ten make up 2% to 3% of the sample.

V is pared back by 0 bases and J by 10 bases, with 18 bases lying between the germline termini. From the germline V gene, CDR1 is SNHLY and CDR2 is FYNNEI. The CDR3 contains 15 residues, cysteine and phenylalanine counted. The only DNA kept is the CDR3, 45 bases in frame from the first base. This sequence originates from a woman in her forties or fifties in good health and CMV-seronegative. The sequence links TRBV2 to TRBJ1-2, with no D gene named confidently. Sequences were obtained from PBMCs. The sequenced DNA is TGTGCCAGCAGTGAAGCCCCTGGTAATCTCGGTCCCTACACCTTC. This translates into CASSEAPGNLGPYTF.